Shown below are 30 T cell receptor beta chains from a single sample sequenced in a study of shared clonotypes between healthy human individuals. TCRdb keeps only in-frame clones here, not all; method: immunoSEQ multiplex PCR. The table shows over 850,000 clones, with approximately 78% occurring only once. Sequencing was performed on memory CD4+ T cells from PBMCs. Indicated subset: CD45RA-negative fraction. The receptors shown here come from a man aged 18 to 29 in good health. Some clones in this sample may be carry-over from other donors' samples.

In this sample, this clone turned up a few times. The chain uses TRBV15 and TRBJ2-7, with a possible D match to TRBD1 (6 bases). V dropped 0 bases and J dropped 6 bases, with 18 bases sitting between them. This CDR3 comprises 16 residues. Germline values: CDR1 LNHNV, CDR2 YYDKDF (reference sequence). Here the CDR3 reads CATSRDSGQYKVEQYF. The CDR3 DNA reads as TGTGCCACCAGCAGAGATTCCGGACAGTATAAGGTCGAGCAGTACTTC.

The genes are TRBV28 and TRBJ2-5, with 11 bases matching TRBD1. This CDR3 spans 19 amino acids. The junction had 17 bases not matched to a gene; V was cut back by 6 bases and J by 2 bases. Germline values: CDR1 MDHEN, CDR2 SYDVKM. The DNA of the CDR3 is TGTGCCAGCAGCCCAAGGTCTGGACGCGGACAGGGGGCACAAGAGACCCAGTACTTC. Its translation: CASSPRSGRGQGAQETQYF.

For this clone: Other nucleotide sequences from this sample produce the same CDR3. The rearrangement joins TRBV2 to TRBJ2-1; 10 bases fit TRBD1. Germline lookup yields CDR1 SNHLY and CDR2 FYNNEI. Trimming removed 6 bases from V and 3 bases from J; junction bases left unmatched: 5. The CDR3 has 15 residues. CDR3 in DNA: TGTGCCAGCAGCAGGGACAGGGGAAACTACAATGAGCAGTTCTTC. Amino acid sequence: CASSRDRGNYNEQFF.

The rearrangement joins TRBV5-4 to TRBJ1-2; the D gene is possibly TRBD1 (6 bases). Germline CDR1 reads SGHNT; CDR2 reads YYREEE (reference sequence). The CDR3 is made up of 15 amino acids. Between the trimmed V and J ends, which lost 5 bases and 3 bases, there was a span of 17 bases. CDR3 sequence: CASRRMSGADYGYTF. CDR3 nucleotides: TGTGCCAGCAGACGGATGTCGGGGGCTGACTATGGCTACACCTTC. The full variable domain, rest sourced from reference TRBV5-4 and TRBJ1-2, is ETGVTQSPTHLIKTRGQQVTLRCSSQSGHNTVSWYQQALGQGPQFIFQYYREEENGRGNFPPRFSGLQFPNYSSELNVNALELDDSALYLCASRRMSGADYGYTFGSGTRLTVV.

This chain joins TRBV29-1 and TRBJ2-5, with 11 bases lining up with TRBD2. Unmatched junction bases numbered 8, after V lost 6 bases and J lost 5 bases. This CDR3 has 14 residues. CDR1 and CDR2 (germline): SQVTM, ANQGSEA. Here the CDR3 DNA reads TGCAGCGTCCCCACTAGCGGGAGCTTCGAGACCCAGTACTTC. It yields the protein CSVPTSGSFETQYF.

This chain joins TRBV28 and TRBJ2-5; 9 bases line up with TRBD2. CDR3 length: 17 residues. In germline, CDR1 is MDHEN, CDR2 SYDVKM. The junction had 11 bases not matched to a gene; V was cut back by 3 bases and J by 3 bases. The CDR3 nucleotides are TGTGCCAGCAGTTTCGATTATGAACGACTAGCGGAAGAGACCCAGTACTTC. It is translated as CASSFDYERLAEETQYF.

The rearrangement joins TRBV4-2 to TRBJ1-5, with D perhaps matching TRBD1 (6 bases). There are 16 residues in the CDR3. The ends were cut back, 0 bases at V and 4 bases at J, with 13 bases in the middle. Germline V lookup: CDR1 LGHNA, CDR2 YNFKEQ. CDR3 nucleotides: TGTGCCAGCAGCCAAGATCTGCCCAGGGGAAATCAGCCCCAGCATTTT. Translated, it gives CASSQDLPRGNQPQHF.

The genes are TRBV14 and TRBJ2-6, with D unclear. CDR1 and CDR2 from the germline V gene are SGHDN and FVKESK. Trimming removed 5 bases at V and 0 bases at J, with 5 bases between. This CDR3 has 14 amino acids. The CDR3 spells CASSTLSGANVLTF. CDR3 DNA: TGTGCCAGCAGCACCCTCTCTGGGGCCAACGTCCTGACTTTC. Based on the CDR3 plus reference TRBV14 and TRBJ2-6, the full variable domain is EAGVTQFPSHSVIEKGQTVTLRCDPISGHDNLYWYRRVMGKEIKFLLHFVKESKQDESGMPNNRFLAERTGGTYSTLKVQPAELEDSGVYFCASSTLSGANVLTFGAGSRLTVL.

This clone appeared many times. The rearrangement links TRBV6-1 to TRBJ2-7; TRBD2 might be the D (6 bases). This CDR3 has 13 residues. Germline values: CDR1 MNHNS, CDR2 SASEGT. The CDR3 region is CALLRAGPYEQYF. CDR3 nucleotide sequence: TGTGCGCTCCTAAGGGCGGGGCCCTACGAGCAGTACTTC.

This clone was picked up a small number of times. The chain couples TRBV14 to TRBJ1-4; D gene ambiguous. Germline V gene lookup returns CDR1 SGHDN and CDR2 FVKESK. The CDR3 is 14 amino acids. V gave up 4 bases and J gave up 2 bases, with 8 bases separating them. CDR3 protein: CASSPQITNEKLFF. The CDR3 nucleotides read TGTGCCAGCAGCCCTCAGATTACTAATGAAAAACTGTTTTTT.

The CDR3 coding sequence is TGTGCCAGCAGCTCCGGACTAGCGGGACAGACTACAGATACGCAGTATTTT. It is translated as CASSSGLAGQTTDTQYF. The chain combines TRBV7-6 with TRBJ2-3; 12 bases map to TRBD2. The germline CDR1 and CDR2 sequences are SGHVS and FNYEAQ. The CDR3 spans 17 residues. The V gene end was trimmed by 4 bases and the J gene end by 3 bases; junction bases not matched to a gene: 8.

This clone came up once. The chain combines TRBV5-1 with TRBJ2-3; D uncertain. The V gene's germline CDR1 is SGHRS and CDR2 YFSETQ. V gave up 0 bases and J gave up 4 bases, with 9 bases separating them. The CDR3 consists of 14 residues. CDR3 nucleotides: TGCGCCAGCAGCTTGGTACTCGCCCCAGATACGCAGTATTTT. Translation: CASSLVLAPDTQYF.

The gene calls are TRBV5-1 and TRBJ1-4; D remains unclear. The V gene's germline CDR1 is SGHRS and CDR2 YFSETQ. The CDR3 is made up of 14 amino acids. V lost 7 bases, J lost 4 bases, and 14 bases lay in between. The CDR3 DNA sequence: TGCGCCAGCCGGTTATGGTCGAGTAATGAAAAACTGTTTTTT. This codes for CASRLWSSNEKLFF.

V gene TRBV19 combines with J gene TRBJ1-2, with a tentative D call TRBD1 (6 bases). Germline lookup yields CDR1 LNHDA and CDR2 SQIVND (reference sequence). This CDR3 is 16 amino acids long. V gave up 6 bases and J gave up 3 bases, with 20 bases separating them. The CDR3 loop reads CASRETTGYSDYGYTF. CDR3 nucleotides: TGTGCCAGTAGGGAAACTACAGGGTACAGCGACTATGGCTACACCTTC.

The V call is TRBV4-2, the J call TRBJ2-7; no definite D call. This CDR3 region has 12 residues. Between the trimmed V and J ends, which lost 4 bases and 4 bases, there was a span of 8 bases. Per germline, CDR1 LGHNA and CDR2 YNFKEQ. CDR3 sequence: CASSLWGYEQYF. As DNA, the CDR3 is TGTGCCAGCAGCCTGTGGGGATACGAGCAGTACTTC.

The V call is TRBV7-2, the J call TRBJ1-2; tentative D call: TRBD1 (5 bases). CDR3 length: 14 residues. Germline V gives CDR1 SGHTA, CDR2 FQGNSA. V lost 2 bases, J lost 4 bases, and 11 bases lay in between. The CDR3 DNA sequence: TGTGCCAGCAGCTTACACCCAGGGACCTATGGCTACACCTTC. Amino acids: CASSLHPGTYGYTF.

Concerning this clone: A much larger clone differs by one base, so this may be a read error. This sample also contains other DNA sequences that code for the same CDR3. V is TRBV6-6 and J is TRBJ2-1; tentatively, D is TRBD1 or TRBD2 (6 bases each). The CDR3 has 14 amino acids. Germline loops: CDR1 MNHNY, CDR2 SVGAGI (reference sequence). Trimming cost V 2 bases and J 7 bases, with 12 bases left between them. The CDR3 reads CASSYTGAGNEQFF. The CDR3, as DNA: TGTGCCAGCAGTTACACGGGGGCGGGGAATGAGCAGTTCTTC.

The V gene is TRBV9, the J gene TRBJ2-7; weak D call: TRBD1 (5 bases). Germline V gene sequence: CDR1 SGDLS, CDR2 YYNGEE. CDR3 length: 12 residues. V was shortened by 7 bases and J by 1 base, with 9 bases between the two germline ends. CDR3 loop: CASGKGSYEQYF. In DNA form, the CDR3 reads TGTGCCAGCGGAAAGGGGTCCTACGAGCAGTACTTC.

This chain's CDR3 is CASSTYRGMNTEAFF. CDR3 coding DNA: TGTGCCAGCAGCACTTACAGGGGTATGAACACTGAAGCTTTCTTT. V is TRBV5-6 and J is TRBJ1-1, with 7 bases identical to TRBD1. CDR1 is SGHDT and CDR2 is YYEEEE in the germline V gene. Trimming at V came to 4 bases and at J to 0 bases, leaving 6 bases not matched to a gene. This CDR3 spans 15 amino acids.

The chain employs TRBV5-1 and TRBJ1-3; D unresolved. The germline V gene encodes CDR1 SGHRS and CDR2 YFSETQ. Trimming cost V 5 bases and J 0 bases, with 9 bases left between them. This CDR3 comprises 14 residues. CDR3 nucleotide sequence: TGCGCCAGCAGTTCGGAGGGCTCTGGAAACACCATATATTTT. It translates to CASSSEGSGNTIYF.

CDR3 DNA sequence: TGTGCCAGCAGCCTTCCCCGGGACCTAAATCAGCCCCAGCATTTT. The encoded protein is CASSLPRDLNQPQHF. This sequence joins TRBV5-4 and TRBJ1-5; the D gene is possibly TRBD1 (5 bases). The CDR3 extends over 15 amino acids. V lost 4 bases, J lost 4 bases, and 15 bases lay in between. Germline CDR1 and CDR2: SGHNT and YYREEE (reference sequence).

The DNA of the CDR3 is TGCGCCAGCAGCGCTAGGGACAGGGGCGGGGAGCTGTTTTTT. Its protein product is CASSARDRGGELFF. The V gene is TRBV5-1, the J gene TRBJ2-2; 10 bases are shared with TRBD1. Germline V gene sequence: CDR1 SGHRS, CDR2 YFSETQ. The CDR3 contains 14 residues. J gave up 7 bases and V 4 bases, and 4 bases lay outside the gene matches.

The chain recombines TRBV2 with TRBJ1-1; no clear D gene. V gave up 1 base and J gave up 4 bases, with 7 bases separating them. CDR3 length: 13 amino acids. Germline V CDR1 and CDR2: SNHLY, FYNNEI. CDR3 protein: CASSEERSTEAFF. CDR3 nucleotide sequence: TGTGCCAGCAGTGAAGAGAGGAGCACTGAAGCTTTCTTT. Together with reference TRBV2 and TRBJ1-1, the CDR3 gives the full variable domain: EPEVTQTPSHQVTQMGQEVILRCVPISNHLYFYWYRQILGQKVEFLVSFYNNEISEKSEIFDDQFSVERPDGSNFTLKIRSTKLEDSAMYFCASSEERSTEAFFGQGTRLTVV.

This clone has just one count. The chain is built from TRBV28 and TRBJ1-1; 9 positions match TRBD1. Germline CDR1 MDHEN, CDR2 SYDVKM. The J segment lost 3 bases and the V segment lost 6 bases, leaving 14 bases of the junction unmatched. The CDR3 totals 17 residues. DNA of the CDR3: TGTGCCAGCAGATTTACAGGGGGCGCGAGTAAGGACACTGAAGCTTTCTTT. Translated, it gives CASRFTGGASKDTEAFF.

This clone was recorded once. The CDR3 sequence: CASSSPSGTAENQPQHF. DNA for the CDR3: TGTGCCAGCAGCTCGCCCTCGGGGACAGCAGAGAATCAGCCCCAGCATTTT. The chain recombines TRBV7-8 with TRBJ1-5; TRBD1 matches 7 bases. The CDR3 runs 17 residues. The junction had 13 bases not matched to a gene; V was cut back by 4 bases and J by 4 bases. Per germline, CDR1 SGHVS and CDR2 FQNEAQ.

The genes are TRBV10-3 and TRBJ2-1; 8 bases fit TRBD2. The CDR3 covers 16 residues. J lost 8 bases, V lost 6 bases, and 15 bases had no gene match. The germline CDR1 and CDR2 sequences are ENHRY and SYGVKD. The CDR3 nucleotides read TGTGCCATCAGGGGGCTTGCTCGGGGAGCGGGGGATGAGCAGTTCTTC. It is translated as CAIRGLARGAGDEQFF.

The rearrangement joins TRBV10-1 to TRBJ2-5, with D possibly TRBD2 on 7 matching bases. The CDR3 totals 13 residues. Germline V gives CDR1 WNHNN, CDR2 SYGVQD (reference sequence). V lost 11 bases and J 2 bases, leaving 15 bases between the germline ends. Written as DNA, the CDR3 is TGCGCCGGAGGGGGGGGGTGTCAAGAGACCCAGTACTTC. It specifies CAGGGGCQETQYF.

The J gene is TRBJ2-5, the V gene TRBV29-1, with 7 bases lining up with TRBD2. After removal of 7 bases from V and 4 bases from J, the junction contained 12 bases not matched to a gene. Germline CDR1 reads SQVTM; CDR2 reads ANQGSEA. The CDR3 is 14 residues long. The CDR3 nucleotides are TGCAGCGCATACTTGGGGGGGACTGGAGAGACCCAGTACTTC. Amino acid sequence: CSAYLGGTGETQYF. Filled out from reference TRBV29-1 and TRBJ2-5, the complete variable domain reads SAVISQKPSRDICQRGTSLTIQCQVDSQVTMMFWYRQQPGQSLTLIATANQGSEATYESGFVIDKFPISRPNLTFSTLTVSNMSPEDSSIYLCSAYLGGTGETQYFGPGTRLLVL.

This CDR3 is CASSLSGTGEQYF. The CDR3 nucleotides are TGTGCCAGCAGTCTGAGCGGGACGGGCGAGCAGTACTTC. The chain links TRBV11-3 to TRBJ2-7; 7 bases align to TRBD2. The CDR3 is made up of 13 amino acids. Trimming cost V 6 bases and J 6 bases; bases outside gene matches: 8. Germline V gene data show CDR1 as SGHNT and CDR2 as YENEEA.

CDR3 nucleotides: TGTGCCAGCAGGACACGACAGGGAGGGGGCACTGAAGCTTTCTTT. This codes for CASRTRQGGGTEAFF. The V call is TRBV27, the J call TRBJ1-1, with 7 bases matching TRBD1. V trimming: 6 bases; J trimming: 4 bases; junction bases outside the gene matches: 11. The V gene's germline CDR1 is MNHEY and CDR2 SMNVEV (reference sequence). CDR3 length: 15 amino acids.